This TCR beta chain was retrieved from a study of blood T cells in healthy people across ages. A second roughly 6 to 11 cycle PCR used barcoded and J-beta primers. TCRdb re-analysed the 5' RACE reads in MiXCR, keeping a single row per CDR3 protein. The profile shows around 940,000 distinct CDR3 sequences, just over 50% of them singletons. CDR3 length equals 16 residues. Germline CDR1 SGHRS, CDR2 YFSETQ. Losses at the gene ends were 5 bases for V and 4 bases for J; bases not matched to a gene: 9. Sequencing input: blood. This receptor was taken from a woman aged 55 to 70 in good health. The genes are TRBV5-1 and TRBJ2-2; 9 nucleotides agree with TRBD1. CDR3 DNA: TGCGCCAGCAGTCACCGAGACAGGGGGTTCACCGGGGAGCTGTTTTTT. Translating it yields CASSHRDRGFTGELFF.